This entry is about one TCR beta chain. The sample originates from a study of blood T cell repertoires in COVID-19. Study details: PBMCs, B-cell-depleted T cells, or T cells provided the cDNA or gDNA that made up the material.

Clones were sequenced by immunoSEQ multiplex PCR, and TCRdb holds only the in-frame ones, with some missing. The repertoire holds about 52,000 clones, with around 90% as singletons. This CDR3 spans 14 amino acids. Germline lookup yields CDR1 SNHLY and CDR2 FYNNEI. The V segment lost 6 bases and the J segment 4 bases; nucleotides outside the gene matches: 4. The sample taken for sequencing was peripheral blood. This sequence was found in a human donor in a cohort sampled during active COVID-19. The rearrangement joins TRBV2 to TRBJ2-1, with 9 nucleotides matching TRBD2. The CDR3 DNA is TGTGCCAGCAGCGCCCTAGCGGGGTACAATGAGCAGTTCTTC. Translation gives CASSALAGYNEQFF.